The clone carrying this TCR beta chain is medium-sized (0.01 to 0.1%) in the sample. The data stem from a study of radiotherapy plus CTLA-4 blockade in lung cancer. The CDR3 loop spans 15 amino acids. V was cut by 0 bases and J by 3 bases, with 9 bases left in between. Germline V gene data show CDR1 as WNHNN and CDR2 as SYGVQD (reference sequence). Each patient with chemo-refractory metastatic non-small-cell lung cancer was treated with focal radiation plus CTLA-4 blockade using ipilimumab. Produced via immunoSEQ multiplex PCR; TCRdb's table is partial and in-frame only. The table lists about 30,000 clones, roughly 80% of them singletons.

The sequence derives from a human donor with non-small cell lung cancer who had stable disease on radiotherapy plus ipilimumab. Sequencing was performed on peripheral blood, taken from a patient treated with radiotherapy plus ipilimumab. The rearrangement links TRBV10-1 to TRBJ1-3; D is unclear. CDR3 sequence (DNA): TGCGCCAGCAGTGAGTCAAGGGCTTTTGGAAACACCATATATTTT. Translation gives CASSESRAFGNTIYF.